Following are 15 T cell receptor beta chains from one sample sequenced in a study of T cells in Graves' hyperthyroidism and ophthalmopathy. RNA transcripts provided the source from which TCR beta CDR3 regions were amplified. Primed by the HTBI set, a first-round RT-PCR was run on the TCR CDR3. TCRdb re-called the multiplex PCR reads with MiXCR, one entry per CDR3 protein. The sample holds 550,000 to 850,000 distinct CDR3 sequences, 18% seen once. The sequenced material came from blood. These receptors were taken from a woman aged 50 to 60 with Graves' hyperthyroidism that later progressed to Graves' ophthalmopathy.

A few counts support this clonotype. The chain employs TRBV20-1 and TRBJ2-3, with TRBD2 matching 10 bases. The ends lost 0 bases at V and 9 bases at J; junction bases unmatched: 3. This CDR3 is built from 13 residues. Germline CDR1 is DFQATT and CDR2 is SNEGSKA (reference sequence). The CDR3 DNA reads as TGCAGTGCTAGAGAAGGTAGCGGGGGGACGCAGTATTTT. Protein product: CSAREGSGGTQYF.

This clonotype was counted a single time. The gene calls are TRBV11-2 and TRBJ2-3, with TRBD2 as a possible D gene (5 bases). Trimming stripped 8 bases from V and 5 bases from J, with 11 bases between. CDR1 is SGHAT and CDR2 is FQNNGV in the germline V gene. The length of the CDR3 is 12 residues. The CDR3 sequence: CASAGLVDTQYF. DNA for the CDR3: TGTGCCAGCGCGGGTCTTGTAGATACGCAGTATTTT.

The chain is built from TRBV12-3 or TRBV12-4 and TRBJ2-4, with TRBD1 matching over 7 bases. The CDR3 consists of 12 residues. V dropped 2 bases and J dropped 15; count of bases not matched to a gene: 7. The CDR3 loop is CASSLRGGSRYF. CDR3 DNA sequence: TGTGCCAGCAGTTTACGAGGGGGCTCTCGGTACTTC.

This clonotype was counted at least ten times. The gene calls are TRBV6-1 and TRBJ1-2; D unresolved. The CDR3 consists of 15 residues. CDR1 MNHNS and CDR2 SASEGT come from the germline V gene. Trimming took off 1 base at V and 5 bases at J, with 14 bases between the two ends. CDR3 region: CASSEVLGIGYGYTF. The CDR3 DNA reads as TGTGCCAGCAGTGAAGTTCTGGGGATCGGTTATGGCTACACCTTC.

This clonotype was detected many times. This sequence joins TRBV2 and TRBJ1-5; D gene ambiguous. The germline V gene encodes CDR1 SNHLY and CDR2 FYNNEI. Trimming pared 4 bases from V and 7 bases from J, leaving 17 bases between. This CDR3 region has 15 residues. The CDR3 sequence: CASSAEIASGQPQHF. The CDR3 DNA sequence: TGTGCCAGCAGTGCTGAGATCGCCAGCGGGCAGCCCCAGCATTTT.

This clonotype showed up just a few times. The chain uses TRBV25-1 and TRBJ1-2; 10 bases align to TRBD1. Germline V lookup: CDR1 MGHDK, CDR2 SYGVNS. The CDR3 is 15 residues long. With 4 bases clipped from V and 3 bases from J, the junction kept 5 bases outside the gene matches. The CDR3 coding sequence is TGTGCCAGCAGTGGGGGACAGGGGAAGGACTATGGCTACACCTTC. Its translation: CASSGGQGKDYGYTF.

The J gene is TRBJ2-5, the V gene TRBV5-5; 8 bases agree with TRBD1. The germline V gene has CDR1 SGHKS and CDR2 YYEKEE (reference sequence). V gave up 0 bases and J gave up 5 bases; unmatched junction bases: 9. This CDR3 is built from 16 residues. The CDR3: CASSLGQGAARETQYF. CDR3 in DNA: TGTGCCAGCAGCTTGGGGCAGGGGGCGGCGAGGGAGACCCAGTACTTC.

This clonotype appeared many times. This chain connects TRBV12-3 or TRBV12-4 to TRBJ1-1, with no clear D. Trimming cost V 10 bases and J 1 base, with 10 bases left between them. The CDR3 consists of 12 residues. The CDR3 here is CATIEENTEAFF. CDR3 nucleotide sequence: TGTGCCACCATAGAGGAGAACACTGAAGCTTTCTTT.

The CDR3 is CASSEPISDRHNQPQHF. Written as DNA, the CDR3 is TGTGCCAGCAGCGAACCTATATCCGACAGACACAATCAGCCCCAGCATTTT. The chain has TRBV6-1 and TRBJ1-5; TRBD1 is a possible D gene (5 bases). Trimming left V 6 bases short and J 3 bases short, with 21 bases between. The CDR3 has 17 amino acids. CDR1 is MNHNS, CDR2 SASEGT, per germline.

This clonotype was observed a handful of times. The chain uses TRBV5-6 and TRBJ1-5, with a weak D call TRBD1 (5 bases). The CDR3 loop spans 14 amino acids. V gave up 4 bases and J gave up 5 bases, with 13 bases separating them. Germline assignment: CDR1 SGHDT and CDR2 YYEEEE. The CDR3 nucleotides read TGTGCCAGCAGCCTCCCAGGGATGCATCAGCCCCAGCATTTT. Protein product: CASSLPGMHQPQHF.

This clonotype was detected ten times or more. The chain employs TRBV20-1 and TRBJ1-1, with D uncertain. V gave up 2 bases and J gave up 4 bases, with 8 bases separating them. The CDR3 sequence is 12 residues long. Germline loops: CDR1 DFQATT, CDR2 SNEGSKA (reference sequence). This CDR3 reads CSARWRATEAFF. CDR3 DNA sequence: TGCAGTGCTAGATGGAGGGCCACTGAAGCTTTCTTT.

The chain recombines TRBV12-3 or TRBV12-4 with TRBJ1-2; 7 nucleotides line up with TRBD1. The CDR3 has 12 amino acids. With V trimmed by 7 bases and J by 8 bases, 7 bases remained unmatched. CDR3 amino acids: CASILTGVGYTF. CDR3 DNA sequence: TGTGCCAGCATCTTAACAGGGGTGGGCTACACCTTC.

The rearrangement links TRBV2 to TRBJ2-2, with 11 positions matching TRBD2. Germline CDR1 and CDR2: SNHLY and FYNNEI. V lost 0 bases to trimming and J lost 1 base; unmatched junction nucleotides: 4. The CDR3 contains 18 residues. CDR3 sequence (DNA): TGTGCCAGCAGTGAAGCCCCCGGGACTAGCGGGAACACCGGGGAGCTGTTTTTT. Protein product: CASSEAPGTSGNTGELFF. Full variable domain (missing parts from reference TRBV2 and TRBJ2-2): EPEVTQTPSHQVTQMGQEVILRCVPISNHLYFYWYRQILGQKVEFLVSFYNNEISEKSEIFDDQFSVERPDGSNFTLKIRSTKLEDSAMYFCASSEAPGTSGNTGELFFGEGSRLTVL.

This clonotype was found many times. CDR3 loop: CASSLPGSFEKLFF. As DNA, the CDR3 is TGTGCCAGCAGCCTCCCGGGAAGTTTCGAAAAACTGTTTTTT. V gene TRBV3-1 combines with J gene TRBJ1-4; the D is unclear. CDR3 length: 14 residues. The germline V and J ends were trimmed by 4 bases and 8 bases, with 14 bases remaining between them. Germline V gene lookup returns CDR1 LGHDT and CDR2 YNNKEL (reference sequence).

This chain joins TRBV2 and TRBJ1-2, with D unclear. Germline V gene lookup returns CDR1 SNHLY and CDR2 FYNNEI. V was pared by 9 bases and J by 7 bases, with 15 bases between. The CDR3 has 12 residues. CDR3 sequence (DNA): TGTGCCAGGGAAACATCCCGGCGTGGCTACACCTTC. This translates into CARETSRRGYTF.